These 13 T cell receptor beta chains were sequenced from one sample in a study of beta chain features in type 1 diabetes listed by TCRdb under 2018. To prepare the library, the immunoSEQ multiplex PCR assay was applied. The entire isolated RNA was reverse transcribed using the High Capacity cDNA Reverse Transcription Kit, and thus expressed TCRB transcripts were sequenced. This immuneACCESS table, as held by TCRdb, lists in-frame sequences with V and J called but not all clones. Of the missing ones, under half trace to an unresolved V gene in checked studies; the others have no known cause. The sample table holds 330,000 or so clones, of which 14% were seen once. 6.7% of the sample goes to the ten largest clones. Material for sequencing was central memory CD4+ T cells from blood. The receptors were gathered from a man between 25 and 39 years old in good health.

There are a few counts of this clone. The junction and the germline gene differ at one end; a read error may be behind it. The chain employs TRBV6-1 and TRBJ2-3; TRBD2 agrees at 11 bases. Germline-derived CDR1 and CDR2 are MNHNS and SASEGT. This CDR3 contains 18 residues. In DNA, the CDR3 is TGTGCCATCAGTGCTTCTAGCGGGAGGACAACCAACACAGATACGCAGTATTTT. It encodes CAISASSGRTTNTDTQYF.

The CDR3 bases are TGTGCCAGCAGTGAGCCGATCGGGTATAATTCACCCCTCCACTTT. Encoded protein: CASSEPIGYNSPLHF. The V call is TRBV2, the J call TRBJ1-6; D unclear. Germline V gene sequence: CDR1 SNHLY, CDR2 FYNNEI. The germline V and J ends were trimmed by 3 bases and 4 bases, with 10 bases remaining between them. This CDR3 has 15 amino acids.

V and J are TRBV2 and TRBJ2-1, with TRBD1 matching over 7 bases. CDR1 is SNHLY, CDR2 FYNNEI, per germline. The J segment lost 5 bases and the V segment lost 6 bases, leaving 4 bases of the junction unmatched. The CDR3 is 13 amino acids. The CDR3 region has the DNA TGTGCCAGCAGGACGACAGGGAACAATGAGCAGTTCTTC. Translated: CASRTTGNNEQFF.

The rearrangement uses TRBV19 and TRBJ2-1; D is uncertain. Trimming stripped 0 bases from V and 2 bases from J, with 14 bases between. Germline assignment: CDR1 LNHDA and CDR2 SQIVND (reference sequence). This CDR3 is built from 17 residues. CDR3 sequence reads: CASSIDLKVITYNEQFF. DNA of the CDR3: TGTGCCAGTAGTATAGATCTGAAGGTTATCACCTACAATGAGCAGTTCTTC.

In this sample, this clone turned up a few times. The J gene is TRBJ2-2, the V gene TRBV7-2, with 7 bases aligning to TRBD2. Looked up from germline, CDR1 is SGHTA and CDR2 is FQGNSA. This CDR3 has 12 residues. V trimming: 8 bases; J trimming: 7 bases; junction bases outside the gene matches: 4. CDR3 nucleotides: TGTGCCAGCGGGAGGGAGGTCGGGGAGCTGTTTTTT. It translates to CASGREVGELFF.

The CDR3 nucleotides read TGTGCCAGTAGTATCGGGGTCCAGGGCGGAAGCAATCAGCCCCAGCATTTT. Translation gives CASSIGVQGGSNQPQHF. The rearrangement links TRBV19 to TRBJ1-5; maybe TRBD1 (5 bases). The CDR3 is 17 residues long. Trimming stripped 3 bases from V and 1 base from J, with 16 bases between. Germline V gives CDR1 LNHDA, CDR2 SQIVND (reference sequence).

The chain has TRBV7-9 and TRBJ2-7, with D unresolved. CDR1 SEHNR and CDR2 FQNEAQ come from the germline V gene (reference sequence). Deletions cut 5 bases from V and 6 bases from J, with 11 bases between. The CDR3 length is 12 residues. The CDR3 here is CASSQIGREQYF. The CDR3, as DNA: TGTGCCAGCAGCCAAATCGGGCGCGAGCAGTACTTC.

This clone was detected a few times. The CDR3 nucleotides are TGCGCCAGCAGCTTGGCACAGGGGGGCGAGCAGTACTTC. Translating it yields CASSLAQGGEQYF. The chain couples TRBV5-1 to TRBJ2-7; TRBD1 agrees at 8 bases. CDR1 and CDR2 (germline): SGHRS, YFSETQ. This CDR3 region has 13 residues. Trimming removed 0 bases from V and 6 bases from J; junction bases left unmatched: 2.

This clone appeared a few times. The V and J genes are TRBV18 and TRBJ2-5; D gene uncertain. Germline V lookup: CDR1 KGHSH, CDR2 LQKENI. Trimming removed 1 base from V and 4 bases from J, with 19 bases in between. The CDR3 extends over 17 amino acids. The CDR3 reads CASSPRPGGWEGETQYF. The CDR3 DNA is TGTGCCAGCTCACCACGGCCCGGCGGATGGGAAGGAGAGACCCAGTACTTC. The full variable domain, in which reference TRBV18 and TRBJ2-5 provide the parts outside the CDR3, is NAGVMQNPRHLVRRRGQEARLRCSPMKGHSHVYWYRQLPEEGLKFMVYLQKENIIDESGMPKERFSAEFPKEGPSILRIQQVVRGDSAAYFCASSPRPGGWEGETQYFGPGTRLLVL.

This clone was observed at least ten times. V is TRBV6-6 and J is TRBJ1-6; unclear D gene. Germline CDR1 MNHNY, CDR2 SVGAGI (reference sequence). This CDR3 has 15 amino acids. V lost 6 bases and J lost 7, with 16 bases in between. The CDR3 sequence is CASSPGRSENSPLHF. CDR3 nucleotides: TGTGCCAGCAGCCCCGGGAGATCAGAGAATTCACCCCTCCACTTT.

In its sample, this clone was seen a few times. Other DNA sequences in the same sample also yield this CDR3. The chain employs TRBV9 and TRBJ1-1; D is ambiguous. V shed 0 bases and J shed 1 base, with 7 bases lying between them. This CDR3 has 14 residues. Germline V lookup: CDR1 SGDLS, CDR2 YYNGEE. CDR3 sequence: CASSVGVGNTEAFF. As DNA, the CDR3 is TGTGCCAGCAGCGTAGGAGTAGGGAACACTGAAGCTTTCTTT.

The chain carries TRBV14 and TRBJ2-7; D is unresolved. Trimming left V 3 bases short and J 4 bases short, with 7 bases between. The CDR3 has 12 amino acids. The germline CDR1 and CDR2 sequences are SGHDN and FVKESK. The DNA for the CDR3 is TGTGCCAGCAGCCAGGGGATTTACGAGCAGTACTTC. Translation gives CASSQGIYEQYF.

This sequence joins TRBV10-1 and TRBJ2-3; D is perhaps TRBD1 (6 bases). The V end was cut by 5 bases, the J end by 1 base, with 16 bases between. The CDR3 is 16 amino acids. Germline V gene data show CDR1 as WNHNN and CDR2 as SYGVQD (reference sequence). The chain's CDR3 is CASSPSQGYGTDTQYF. DNA for the CDR3: TGCGCCAGCAGTCCCTCCCAGGGGTACGGCACAGATACGCAGTATTTT.